These 20 T cell receptor beta chains share one sample of origin, sequenced in a study of blood T cell repertoires in COVID-19. The assay was immunoSEQ multiplex PCR, and TCRdb's table has in-frame clones only and misses some. Found here are about 190,000 clones, over 75% of them singletons; the top ten hold around 12%. Sequencing was done on a sample of peripheral blood. These TCRs come from a woman between 50 and 59 years old with acute or convalescent COVID-19.

The V and J genes are TRBV6-2 or TRBV6-3 and TRBJ1-4; 7 nucleotides line up with TRBD1. Germline loops: CDR1 MNHEY, CDR2 SVGEGT. The CDR3 has 17 residues. Unmatched junction bases numbered 17, after V lost 5 bases and J lost 8 bases. This CDR3 reads CASSRYPTDRLMEKLFF. CDR3 bases: TGTGCCAGCAGTCGCTACCCAACGGACAGGCTAATGGAAAAACTGTTTTTT.

The V and J genes are TRBV28 and TRBJ1-3, with D possibly matching TRBD1 (6 bases). Germline V lookup: CDR1 MDHEN, CDR2 SYDVKM. Trimming took off 1 base at V and 2 bases at J, with 6 bases between the two ends. CDR3 size: 14 residues. CDR3 sequence reads: CASSLSGAGNTIYF. CDR3 in DNA: TGTGCCAGCAGTTTATCAGGGGCTGGAAACACCATATATTTT.

The V call is TRBV4-3, the J call TRBJ1-3; 7 positions agree with TRBD1. V gave up 0 bases and J gave up 3 bases; unmatched junction bases: 5. The CDR3 contains 16 residues. Germline loops: CDR1 LGHNA, CDR2 YSLEER. The CDR3 nucleotides are TGCGCCAGCAGCCAAGACCTTACAGGGGTTGGAAACACCATATATTTT. Amino acids: CASSQDLTGVGNTIYF.

V and J are TRBV3-1 (or the pseudogene TRBV3-2) and TRBJ2-1; 7 bases match TRBD1. V lost 1 base and J lost 4; bases outside the gene matches: 4. CDR3 length: 15 amino acids. Germline CDR1 and CDR2: LGHDT and YNNKEL (reference sequence). Here the CDR3 DNA reads TGTGCCAGCAGCCAAGGGGACAGCGATTACAATGAGCAGTTCTTC. Amino acid sequence: CASSQGDSDYNEQFF.

V and J are TRBV14 and TRBJ2-3; 11 bases map to TRBD1. V dropped 4 bases and J dropped 2; count of bases not matched to a gene: 11. Germline V gene data show CDR1 as SGHDN and CDR2 as FVKESK. The CDR3 runs to 18 residues. Written as DNA, the CDR3 is TGTGCCAGCAGCCCTTTACCGGGACAGGGGGGTAACACAGATACGCAGTATTTT. Translating gives CASSPLPGQGGNTDTQYF. Full variable domain (missing parts from reference TRBV14 and TRBJ2-3): EAGVTQFPSHSVIEKGQTVTLRCDPISGHDNLYWYRRVMGKEIKFLLHFVKESKQDESGMPNNRFLAERTGGTYSTLKVQPAELEDSGVYFCASSPLPGQGGNTDTQYFGPGTRLTVL.

The chain couples TRBV11-2 to TRBJ1-2; D possibly corresponds to TRBD1 (6 bases). This CDR3 region has 14 residues. The V gene lost 4 bases and the J gene lost 5 bases, with 14 bases spanning the gap. Germline CDR1 SGHAT, CDR2 FQNNGV. This CDR3 reads CASSSRGAGYGYTF. CDR3 in DNA: TGTGCCAGCAGCTCCCGGGGGGCCGGGTATGGCTACACCTTC.

The genes are TRBV10-2 and TRBJ2-7; 9 bases match TRBD1. Germline trimming cut 6 bases from V and 5 bases from J; bases unmatched to any gene: 8. There are 14 residues in the CDR3. CDR1 and CDR2 (germline): WSHSY, SAAADI. This CDR3 reads CASSRTGDWNEQYF. The CDR3 DNA sequence: TGCGCCAGCAGCCGGACAGGGGATTGGAACGAGCAGTACTTC.

This sequence joins TRBV12-3 or TRBV12-4 and TRBJ2-3, with D tentatively TRBD1 (6 bases). V lost 6 bases, J lost 2 bases, and 9 bases lay in between. This CDR3 spans 13 amino acids. The CDR3 loop is CASRGGYTDTQYF. The DNA for the CDR3 is TGTGCCAGCAGAGGGGGTTACACAGATACGCAGTATTTT.

The chain employs TRBV12-3 or TRBV12-4 and TRBJ2-1; TRBD2 is a possible D gene (5 bases). The CDR3 covers 12 residues. The V gene lost 6 bases and the J gene lost 5 bases, with 8 bases spanning the gap. CDR3 bases: TGTGCCAGCAGGAGGACTGACAATGAGCAGTTCTTC. Translating it yields CASRRTDNEQFF.

The chain combines TRBV6-5 with TRBJ2-7; TRBD2 matches 7 bases. V was pared by 0 bases and J by 3 bases, with 8 bases of the junction left unmatched. CDR1 MNHEY and CDR2 SVGAGI come from the germline V gene. This CDR3 comprises 16 residues. CDR3 region: CASSYSPAGINYEQYF. The CDR3 coding sequence is TGTGCCAGCAGTTACTCCCCAGCGGGAATCAACTACGAGCAGTACTTC.

The chain joins TRBV11-2 to TRBJ1-5; no reliable D call. This CDR3 region has 13 residues. V was cut by 0 bases and J by 8 bases, with 8 bases left in between. Germline V gene sequence: CDR1 SGHAT, CDR2 FQNNGV. DNA of the CDR3: TGTGCCAGCAGCTTAGAGGCGGCGAAGCCCCAGCATTTT. Translation: CASSLEAAKPQHF.

V usage is TRBV5-1 and J usage is TRBJ2-2; 7 bases match TRBD2. CDR1 and CDR2 from the germline V gene are SGHRS and YFSETQ. The CDR3 length is 15 residues. J was trimmed by 2 bases and V by 2 bases; bases with no gene match: 3. The CDR3 here is CASSLLAPNTGELFF. The DNA of the CDR3 is TGCGCCAGCAGCTTACTAGCGCCAAACACCGGGGAGCTGTTTTTT. The full variable domain, completed using reference TRBV5-1 and TRBJ2-2, is KAGVTQTPRYLIKTRGQQVTLSCSPISGHRSVSWYQQTPGQGLQFLFEYFSETQRNKGNFPGRFSGRQFSNSRSEMNVSTLELGDSALYLCASSLLAPNTGELFFGEGSRLTVL.

The chain couples TRBV4-3 to TRBJ2-2; TRBD1 agrees at 7 bases. CDR3 length: 16 amino acids. Per the germline V gene, CDR1 is LGHNA and CDR2 is YSLEER. Trimming removed 4 bases from V and 0 bases from J; junction bases left unmatched: 5. The CDR3 nucleotides read TGCGCCAGCAGCCGAACCGGGACAGCGAACACCGGGGAGCTGTTTTTT. As protein: CASSRTGTANTGELFF.

This clone was detected only a few times. The V and J genes are TRBV5-1 and TRBJ1-5; 7 nucleotides match TRBD1. The junction had 11 bases not matched to a gene; V was cut back by 0 bases and J by 5 bases. Germline CDR1 SGHRS, CDR2 YFSETQ. CDR3 length equals 17 residues. CDR3 sequence reads: CASSLGQGSFSDQPQHF. CDR3 nucleotide sequence: TGCGCCAGCAGCTTGGGACAGGGATCTTTCTCGGATCAGCCCCAGCATTTT.

This chain joins TRBV30 and TRBJ1-2, with 8 bases that match TRBD1. V shed 8 bases and J 5 bases; nucleotides not matched to a gene: 13. CDR3 size: 14 residues. Germline V gene lookup returns CDR1 GTSNPN and CDR2 SVGIG (reference sequence). CDR3 nucleotide sequence: TGTGCCCGCAAGGACGGACAGGGTCGATATGGCTACACCTTC. It codes for CARKDGQGRYGYTF. Full variable domain (rest looked up from reference TRBV30 and TRBJ1-2): SQTIHQWPATLVQPVGSPLSLECTVEGTSNPNLYWYRQAAGRGLQLLFYSVGIGQISSEVPQNLSASRPQDRQFILSSKKLLLSDSGFYLCARKDGQGRYGYTFGSGTRLTVV.

The chain links TRBV3-1 (or the pseudogene TRBV3-2) to TRBJ2-1; no reliable D call. V was clipped by 1 base and J by 0 bases, with 7 bases between them. Germline-derived CDR1 and CDR2 are LGHDT and YNNKEL (reference sequence). This CDR3 region has 15 residues. In DNA form, the CDR3 reads TGTGCCAGCAGCCAAGCTTACGGCTCCTACAATGAGCAGTTCTTC. Protein sequence: CASSQAYGSYNEQFF.

The table lists this clone with a count of one. Other DNA sequences of this sample code for an identical CDR3. The chain has TRBV5-1 and TRBJ1-2; D is unresolved. Trimming took 0 bases from V and 5 from J, leaving 8 bases between them. This CDR3 spans 13 amino acids. CDR1 and CDR2 (germline): SGHRS, YFSETQ. CDR3 DNA: TGCGCCAGCAGCTTGGAAGCAGGATATGGCTACACCTTC. Encoded protein: CASSLEAGYGYTF. Filled out from reference TRBV5-1 and TRBJ1-2, the complete variable domain reads KAGVTQTPRYLIKTRGQQVTLSCSPISGHRSVSWYQQTPGQGLQFLFEYFSETQRNKGNFPGRFSGRQFSNSRSEMNVSTLELGDSALYLCASSLEAGYGYTFGSGTRLTVV.

J is TRBJ2-5 and V is TRBV28; D is ambiguous. V was trimmed by 5 bases and J by 2 bases, leaving 12 bases between them. From germline, CDR1 is MDHEN and CDR2 SYDVKM. The CDR3 covers 14 residues. The CDR3 region has the DNA TGTGCCAGCAGTCCCGAGCTCCCACAAGAGACCCAGTACTTC. It translates to CASSPELPQETQYF.

In its sample, this clone was seen once. V is TRBV12-3 or TRBV12-4 and J is TRBJ1-2, with D uncertain. The CDR3 spans 12 residues. V was clipped by 6 bases and J by 3 bases, with 8 bases between them. The CDR3 here is CASRVDYYGYTF. CDR3 DNA sequence: TGTGCCAGCAGGGTAGACTACTATGGCTACACCTTC.

The J gene is TRBJ1-1, the V gene TRBV5-1; no clear D. Per the germline V gene, CDR1 is SGHRS and CDR2 is YFSETQ. Trimming took 5 bases from V and 4 from J, leaving 9 bases between them. This CDR3 spans 12 amino acids. Here the CDR3 DNA reads TGCGCCAGCAGTCGAGGTCCCACTGAAGCTTTCTTT. This encodes CASSRGPTEAFF.